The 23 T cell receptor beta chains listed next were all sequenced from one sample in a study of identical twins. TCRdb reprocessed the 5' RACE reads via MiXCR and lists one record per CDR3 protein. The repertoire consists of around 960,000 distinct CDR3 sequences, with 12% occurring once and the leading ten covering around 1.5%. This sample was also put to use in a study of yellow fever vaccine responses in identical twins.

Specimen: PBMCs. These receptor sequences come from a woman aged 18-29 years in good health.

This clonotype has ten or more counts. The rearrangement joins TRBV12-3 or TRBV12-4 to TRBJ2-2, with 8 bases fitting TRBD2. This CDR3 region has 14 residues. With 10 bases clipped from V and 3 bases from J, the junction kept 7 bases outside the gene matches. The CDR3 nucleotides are TGTGCCACCGCGGGAGGCATTTACACCGGGGAGCTGTTTTTT. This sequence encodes CATAGGIYTGELFF.

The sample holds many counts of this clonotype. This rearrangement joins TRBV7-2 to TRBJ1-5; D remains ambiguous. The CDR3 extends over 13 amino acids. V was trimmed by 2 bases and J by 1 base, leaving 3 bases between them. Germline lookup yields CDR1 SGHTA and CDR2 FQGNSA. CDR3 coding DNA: TGTGCCAGCAGCTTAAAGAGCAATCAGCCCCAGCATTTT. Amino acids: CASSLKSNQPQHF.

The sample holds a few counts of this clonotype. The CDR3 sequence: CASHRDGTEAFF. In nucleotides, the CDR3 is TGTGCCAGCCACAGGGACGGCACTGAAGCTTTCTTT. V is TRBV2 and J is TRBJ1-1, with D tentatively TRBD1 (6 bases). Trimming left V 8 bases short and J 4 bases short, with 11 bases between. This CDR3 is 12 amino acids long. Germline V lookup: CDR1 SNHLY, CDR2 FYNNEI. The whole variable domain, filled in from reference TRBV2 and TRBJ1-1, reads EPEVTQTPSHQVTQMGQEVILRCVPISNHLYFYWYRQILGQKVEFLVSFYNNEISEKSEIFDDQFSVERPDGSNFTLKIRSTKLEDSAMYFCASHRDGTEAFFGQGTRLTVV.

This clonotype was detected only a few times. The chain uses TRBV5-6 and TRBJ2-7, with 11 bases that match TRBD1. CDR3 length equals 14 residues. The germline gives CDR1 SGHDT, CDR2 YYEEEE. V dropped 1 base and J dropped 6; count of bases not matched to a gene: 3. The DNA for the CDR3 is TGTGCCAGCAGCTTGCTTGGGACAGGGGGCGAGCAGTACGTC. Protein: CASSLLGTGGEQYV.

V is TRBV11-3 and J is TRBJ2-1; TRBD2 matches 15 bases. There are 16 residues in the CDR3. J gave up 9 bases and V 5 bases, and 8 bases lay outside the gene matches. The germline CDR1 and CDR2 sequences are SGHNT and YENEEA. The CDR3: CASSIGLAGGQVEQFF. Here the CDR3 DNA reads TGTGCCAGCAGCATAGGACTAGCGGGAGGGCAAGTTGAGCAGTTCTTC.

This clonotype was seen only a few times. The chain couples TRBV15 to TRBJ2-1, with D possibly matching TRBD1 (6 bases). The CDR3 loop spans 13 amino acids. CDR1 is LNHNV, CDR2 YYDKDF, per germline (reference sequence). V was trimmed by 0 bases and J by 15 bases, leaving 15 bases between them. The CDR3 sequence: CATSRDSSGHPFF. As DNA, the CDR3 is TGTGCCACCAGCAGAGATTCATCGGGACATCCGTTCTTC.

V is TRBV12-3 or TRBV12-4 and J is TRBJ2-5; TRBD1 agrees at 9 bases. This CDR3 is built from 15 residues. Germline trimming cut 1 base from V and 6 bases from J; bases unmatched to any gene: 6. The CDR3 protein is CASSLGPGTGKTQYF. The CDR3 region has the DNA TGTGCCAGCAGTTTAGGGCCCGGGACAGGGAAGACCCAGTACTTC.

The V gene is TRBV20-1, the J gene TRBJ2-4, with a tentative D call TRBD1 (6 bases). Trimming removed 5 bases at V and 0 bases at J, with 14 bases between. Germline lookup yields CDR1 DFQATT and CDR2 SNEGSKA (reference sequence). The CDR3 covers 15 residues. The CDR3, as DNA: TGCAGTGCTGGGAACCGGGGACAAGCCAAAAACATTCAGTACTTC. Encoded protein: CSAGNRGQAKNIQYF.

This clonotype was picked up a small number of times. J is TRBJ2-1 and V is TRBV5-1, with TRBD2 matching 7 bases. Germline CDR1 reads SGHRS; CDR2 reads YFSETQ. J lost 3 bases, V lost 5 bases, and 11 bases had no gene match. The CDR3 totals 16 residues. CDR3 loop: CASSPWDYKDYNEQFF. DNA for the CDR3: TGCGCCAGCAGTCCTTGGGACTATAAGGACTACAATGAGCAGTTCTTC. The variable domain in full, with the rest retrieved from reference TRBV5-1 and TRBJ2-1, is KAGVTQTPRYLIKTRGQQVTLSCSPISGHRSVSWYQQTPGQGLQFLFEYFSETQRNKGNFPGRFSGRQFSNSRSEMNVSTLELGDSALYLCASSPWDYKDYNEQFFGPGTRLTVL.

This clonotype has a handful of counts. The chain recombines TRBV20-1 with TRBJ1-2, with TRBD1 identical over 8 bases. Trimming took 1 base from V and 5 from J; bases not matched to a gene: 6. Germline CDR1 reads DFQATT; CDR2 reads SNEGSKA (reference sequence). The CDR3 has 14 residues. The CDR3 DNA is TGCAGTGCTAGAGGGGCAGGGGGCGCGTATGGCTACACCTTC. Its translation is CSARGAGGAYGYTF.

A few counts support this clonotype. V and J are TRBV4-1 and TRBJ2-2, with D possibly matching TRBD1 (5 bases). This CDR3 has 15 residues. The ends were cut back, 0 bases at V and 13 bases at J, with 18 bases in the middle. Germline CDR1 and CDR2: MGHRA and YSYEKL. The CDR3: CASSQDRRAVEGLFF. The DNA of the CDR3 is TGCGCCAGCAGCCAAGACCGCAGGGCGGTGGAAGGGCTGTTTTTT.

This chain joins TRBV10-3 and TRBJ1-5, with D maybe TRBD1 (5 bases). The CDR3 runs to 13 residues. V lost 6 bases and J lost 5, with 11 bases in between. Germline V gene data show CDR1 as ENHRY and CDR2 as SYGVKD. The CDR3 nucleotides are TGTGCCATCAGCTCAGGGCTCGATCAGCCCCAGCATTTT. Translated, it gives CAISSGLDQPQHF.

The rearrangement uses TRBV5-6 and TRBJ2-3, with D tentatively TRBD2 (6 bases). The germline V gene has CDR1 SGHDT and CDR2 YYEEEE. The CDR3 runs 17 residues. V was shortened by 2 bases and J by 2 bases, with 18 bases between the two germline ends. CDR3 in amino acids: CASSLLGTGVHTDTQYF. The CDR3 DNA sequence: TGTGCCAGCAGCTTACTAGGGACTGGGGTGCACACAGATACGCAGTATTTT.

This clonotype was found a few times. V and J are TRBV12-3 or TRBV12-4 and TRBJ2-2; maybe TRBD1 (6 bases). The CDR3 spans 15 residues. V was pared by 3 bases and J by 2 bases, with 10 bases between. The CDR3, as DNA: TGTGCCAGCAGTTTCTGGACAGCTAACACCGGGGAGCTGTTTTTT. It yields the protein CASSFWTANTGELFF.

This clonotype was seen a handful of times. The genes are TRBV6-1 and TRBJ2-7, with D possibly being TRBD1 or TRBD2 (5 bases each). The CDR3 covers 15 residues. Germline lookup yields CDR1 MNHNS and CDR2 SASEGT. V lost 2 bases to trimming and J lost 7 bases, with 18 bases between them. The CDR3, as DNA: TGTGCCAGCAGTGAACTAGGGACGGGGCAAGTGGAGCAGTACTTC. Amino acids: CASSELGTGQVEQYF.

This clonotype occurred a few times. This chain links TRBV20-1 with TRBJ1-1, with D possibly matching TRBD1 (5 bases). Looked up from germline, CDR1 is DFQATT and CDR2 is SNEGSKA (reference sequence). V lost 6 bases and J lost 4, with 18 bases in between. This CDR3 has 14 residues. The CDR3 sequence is CSAKAGDRGTEAFF. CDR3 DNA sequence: TGCAGTGCCAAAGCGGGGGATCGTGGCACTGAAGCTTTCTTT.

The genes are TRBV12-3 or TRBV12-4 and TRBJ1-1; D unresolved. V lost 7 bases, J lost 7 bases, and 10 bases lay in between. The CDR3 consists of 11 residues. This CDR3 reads CASIIQSEAFF. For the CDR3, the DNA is TGTGCCAGCATTATACAGAGTGAAGCTTTCTTT.

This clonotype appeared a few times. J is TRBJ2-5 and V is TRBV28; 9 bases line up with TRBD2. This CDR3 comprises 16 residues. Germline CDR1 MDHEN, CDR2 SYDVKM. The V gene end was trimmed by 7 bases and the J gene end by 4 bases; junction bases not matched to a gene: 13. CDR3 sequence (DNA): TGTGCCAGCACCCCGGAATTAGCGGGAGCGGCAGAGACCCAGTACTTC. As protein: CASTPELAGAAETQYF.

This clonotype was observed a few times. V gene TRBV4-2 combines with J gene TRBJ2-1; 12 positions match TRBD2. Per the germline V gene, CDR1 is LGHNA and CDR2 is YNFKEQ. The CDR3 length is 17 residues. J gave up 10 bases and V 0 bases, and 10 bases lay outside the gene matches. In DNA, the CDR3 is TGTGCCAGCAGCCAAGAGGTGGCTAGCGGGAGGGCCAGAGAGCAGTTCTTC. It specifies CASSQEVASGRAREQFF.

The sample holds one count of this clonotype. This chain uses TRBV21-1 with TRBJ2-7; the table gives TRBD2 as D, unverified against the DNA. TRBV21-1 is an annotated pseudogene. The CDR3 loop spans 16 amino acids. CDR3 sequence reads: CASSKVEDYTSYEQYV. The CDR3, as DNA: TGTGCCAGCAGCAAAGTGGAGGACTATACCTCCTACGAGCAGTACGTC.

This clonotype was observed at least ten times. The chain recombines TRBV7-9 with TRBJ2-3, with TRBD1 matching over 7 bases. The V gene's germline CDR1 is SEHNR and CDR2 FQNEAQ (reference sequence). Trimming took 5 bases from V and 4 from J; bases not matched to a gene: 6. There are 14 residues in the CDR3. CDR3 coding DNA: TGTGCCAGCAGCCCAGGGACAGCCGCAGATACGCAGTATTTT. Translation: CASSPGTAADTQYF.

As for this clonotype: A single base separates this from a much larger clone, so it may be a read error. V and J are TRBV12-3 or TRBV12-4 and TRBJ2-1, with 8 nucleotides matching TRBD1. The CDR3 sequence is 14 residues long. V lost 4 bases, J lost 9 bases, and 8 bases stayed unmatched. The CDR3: CASSSGQGWSEQFF. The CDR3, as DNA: TGTGCCAGCAGTTCCGGACAGGGATGGAGTGAGCAGTTCTTC.

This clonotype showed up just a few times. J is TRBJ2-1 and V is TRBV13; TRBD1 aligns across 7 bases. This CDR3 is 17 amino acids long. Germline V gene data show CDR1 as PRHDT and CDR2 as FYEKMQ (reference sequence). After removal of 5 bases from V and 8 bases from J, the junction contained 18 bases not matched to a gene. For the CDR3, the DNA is TGTGCCAGCAGCCTGGGTCAGGGACAGAAAGCGGTGGATGAGCAGTTCTTC. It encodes CASSLGQGQKAVDEQFF. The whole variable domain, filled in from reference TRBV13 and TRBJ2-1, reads AAGVIQSPRHLIKEKRETATLKCYPIPRHDTVYWYQQGPGQDPQFLISFYEKMQSDKGSIPDRFSAQQFSDYHSELNMSSLELGDSALYFCASSLGQGQKAVDEQFFGPGTRLTVL.